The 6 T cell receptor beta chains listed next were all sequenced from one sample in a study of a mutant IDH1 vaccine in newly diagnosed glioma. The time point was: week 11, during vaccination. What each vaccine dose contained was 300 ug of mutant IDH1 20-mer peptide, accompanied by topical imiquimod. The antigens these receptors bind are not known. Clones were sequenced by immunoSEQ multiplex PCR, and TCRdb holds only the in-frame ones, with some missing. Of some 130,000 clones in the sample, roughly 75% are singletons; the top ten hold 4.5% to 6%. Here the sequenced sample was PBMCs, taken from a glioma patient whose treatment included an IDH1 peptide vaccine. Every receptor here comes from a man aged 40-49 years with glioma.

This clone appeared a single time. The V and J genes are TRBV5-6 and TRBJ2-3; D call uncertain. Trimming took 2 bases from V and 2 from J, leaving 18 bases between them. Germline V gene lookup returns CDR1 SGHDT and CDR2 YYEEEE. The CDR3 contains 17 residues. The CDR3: CASSFPPGFYPTDTQYF. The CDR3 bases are TGTGCCAGCAGCTTTCCTCCCGGCTTTTACCCCACAGATACGCAGTATTTT.

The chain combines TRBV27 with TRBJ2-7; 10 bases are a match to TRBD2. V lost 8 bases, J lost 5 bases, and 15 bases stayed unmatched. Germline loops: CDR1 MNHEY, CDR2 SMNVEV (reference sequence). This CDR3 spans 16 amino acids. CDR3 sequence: CASGAANSGRSHEQYF. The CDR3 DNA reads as TGTGCCAGCGGTGCCGCCAATAGCGGGAGGTCCCACGAGCAGTACTTC.

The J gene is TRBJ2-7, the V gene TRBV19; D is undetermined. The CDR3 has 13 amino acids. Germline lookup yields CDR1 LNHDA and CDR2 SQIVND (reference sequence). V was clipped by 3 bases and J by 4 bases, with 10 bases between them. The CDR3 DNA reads TGTGCCAGTAGTATTGGGGATTCATACGAGCAGTACTTC. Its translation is CASSIGDSYEQYF.

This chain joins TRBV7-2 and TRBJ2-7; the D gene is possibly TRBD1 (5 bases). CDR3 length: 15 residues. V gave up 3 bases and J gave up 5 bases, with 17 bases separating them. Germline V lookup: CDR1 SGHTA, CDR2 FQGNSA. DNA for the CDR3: TGTGCCAGCAGCTTCCTTCGAGGCAGGGCGGACGAGCAGTACTTC. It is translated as CASSFLRGRADEQYF.

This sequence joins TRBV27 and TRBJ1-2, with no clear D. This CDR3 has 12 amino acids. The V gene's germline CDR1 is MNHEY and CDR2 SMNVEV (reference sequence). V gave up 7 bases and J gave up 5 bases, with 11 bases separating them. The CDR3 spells CASIWFLYGYTF. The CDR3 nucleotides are TGTGCCAGCATATGGTTCCTTTATGGCTACACCTTC.

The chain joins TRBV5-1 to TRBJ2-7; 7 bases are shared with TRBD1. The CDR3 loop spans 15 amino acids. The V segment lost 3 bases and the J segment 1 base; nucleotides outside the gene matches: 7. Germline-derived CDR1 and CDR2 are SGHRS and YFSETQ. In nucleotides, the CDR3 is TGCGCCAGCAGCTCCAGACAGGGCACATCCTACGAGCAGTACTTC. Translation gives CASSSRQGTSYEQYF. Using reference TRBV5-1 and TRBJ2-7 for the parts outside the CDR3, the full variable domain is KAGVTQTPRYLIKTRGQQVTLSCSPISGHRSVSWYQQTPGQGLQFLFEYFSETQRNKGNFPGRFSGRQFSNSRSEMNVSTLELGDSALYLCASSSRQGTSYEQYFGPGTRLTVT.